The source of this T cell receptor beta chain is a study of technical replicates of blood from a few donors. This CDR3 region has 14 residues. The V gene's germline CDR1 is SGHNT and CDR2 YENEEA. Deletions cut 1 base from V and 4 bases from J, with 7 bases between. Method: immunoSEQ multiplex PCR; TCRdb's copy keeps in-frame clones and lacks some. The table includes over 50,000 clones, 86% detected once. This rearrangement joins TRBV11-3 to TRBJ2-2, with TRBD1 as a possible D gene (5 bases). Sequencing was carried out using PBMCs. This TCR derives from a human donor in good health. Some clones in this sample may be carry-over from other donors' samples. The CDR3 bases are TGTGCCAGCAGCTTAGTTAGGGGCACCGGGGAGCTGTTTTTT. Translation gives CASSLVRGTGELFF.